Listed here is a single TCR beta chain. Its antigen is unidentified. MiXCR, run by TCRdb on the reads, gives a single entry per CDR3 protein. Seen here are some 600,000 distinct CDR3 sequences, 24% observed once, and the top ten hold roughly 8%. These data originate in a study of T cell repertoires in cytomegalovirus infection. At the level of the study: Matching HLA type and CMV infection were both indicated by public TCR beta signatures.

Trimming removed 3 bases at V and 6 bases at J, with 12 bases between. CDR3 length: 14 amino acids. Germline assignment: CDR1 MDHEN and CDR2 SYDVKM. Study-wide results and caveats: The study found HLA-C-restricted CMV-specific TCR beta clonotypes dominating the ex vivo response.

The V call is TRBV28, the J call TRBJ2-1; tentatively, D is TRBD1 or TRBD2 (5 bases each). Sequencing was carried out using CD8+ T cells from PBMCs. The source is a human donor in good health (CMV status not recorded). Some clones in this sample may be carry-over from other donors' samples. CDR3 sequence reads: CASSFEGPGNEQFF. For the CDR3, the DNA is TGTGCCAGCAGTTTCGAGGGGCCCGGCAATGAGCAGTTCTTC. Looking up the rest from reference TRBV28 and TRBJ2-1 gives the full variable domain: DVKVTQSSRYLVKRTGEKVFLECVQDMDHENMFWYRQDPGLGLRLIYFSYDVKMKEKGDIPEGYSVSREKKERFSLILESASTNQTSMYLCASSFEGPGNEQFFGPGTRLTVL.